This T cell receptor beta chain emerged from a study of shared clonotypes between healthy human individuals. Regarding the study as a whole: Rarefaction curves obtained for sorted subsets showed sequencing incomplete despite large depth.

About this clone itself: Its matching antigen is unknown.

Profiling relied on immunoSEQ multiplex PCR, and the TCRdb table lists in-frame clones only, not all of them. The table records some 500,000 clones, approximately 95% of them present only once. The V and J ends lost 3 bases and 2 bases respectively, with 8 bases between them. Germline lookup yields CDR1 MDHEN and CDR2 SYDVKM. This CDR3 spans 13 amino acids. Sequencing input: naive CD4+ T cells sorted from blood. The subset denotes: CD45RA+ positively selected. This receptor was obtained from a woman in her 30s in good health. This chain links TRBV28 with TRBJ2-7; D call uncertain. CDR3: CASSFKGPYEQYF. In DNA form, the CDR3 reads TGTGCCAGCAGTTTTAAAGGACCCTACGAGCAGTACTTC.